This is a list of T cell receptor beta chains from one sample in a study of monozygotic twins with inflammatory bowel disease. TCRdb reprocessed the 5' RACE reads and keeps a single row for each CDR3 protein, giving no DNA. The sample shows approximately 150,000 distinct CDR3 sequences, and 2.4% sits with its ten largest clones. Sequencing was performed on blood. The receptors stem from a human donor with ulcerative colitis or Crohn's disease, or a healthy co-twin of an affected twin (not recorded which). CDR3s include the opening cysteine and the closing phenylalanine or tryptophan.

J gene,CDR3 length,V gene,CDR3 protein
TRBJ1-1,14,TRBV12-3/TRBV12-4,CASSAGPYTGEAFF
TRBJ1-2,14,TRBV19,CASGYRAGDYGYTF
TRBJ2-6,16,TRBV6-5,CASSFTQPSGANVLTF
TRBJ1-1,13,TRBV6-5,CASSLEAESEAFF
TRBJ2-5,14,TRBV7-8,CASSLRDSQETQYF
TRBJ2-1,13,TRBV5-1,CASRPGGDNEQFF
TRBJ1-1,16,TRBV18,CASSPTEQTDPTEAFF
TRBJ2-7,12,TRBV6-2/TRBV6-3,CASSFGPDEQYF
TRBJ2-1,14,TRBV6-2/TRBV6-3,CASSYNQGYNEQFF
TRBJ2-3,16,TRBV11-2,CASSLISGTSTDTQYF
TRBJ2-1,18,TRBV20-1,CSARVGARSPSSYNEQFF
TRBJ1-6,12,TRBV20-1,CSARVRNSPLHF
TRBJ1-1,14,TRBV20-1,CSAPRTGLSAEAFF
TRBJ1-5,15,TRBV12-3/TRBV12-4,CASSQGQGAGQPQHF
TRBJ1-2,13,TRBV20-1,CSVTERAGAGYTF
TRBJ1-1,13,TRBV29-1,CSVRVNPNTEAFF
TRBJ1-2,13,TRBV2,CASTNRANYGYTF
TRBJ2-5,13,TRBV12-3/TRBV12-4,CASFETSAETQYF
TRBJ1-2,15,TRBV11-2,CASSFDRATNYGYTF
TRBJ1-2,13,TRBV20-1,CSGDRSALYGYTF
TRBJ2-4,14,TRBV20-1,CSAPPGTTKNIQYF
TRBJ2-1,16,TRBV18,CASSPPAGGSYNEQFF
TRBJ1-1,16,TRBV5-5,CASSRDKGGRNTEAFF
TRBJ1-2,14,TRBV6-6,CASSSYQGVYGYTF
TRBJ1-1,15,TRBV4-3,CASSQVGFSLTEAFF